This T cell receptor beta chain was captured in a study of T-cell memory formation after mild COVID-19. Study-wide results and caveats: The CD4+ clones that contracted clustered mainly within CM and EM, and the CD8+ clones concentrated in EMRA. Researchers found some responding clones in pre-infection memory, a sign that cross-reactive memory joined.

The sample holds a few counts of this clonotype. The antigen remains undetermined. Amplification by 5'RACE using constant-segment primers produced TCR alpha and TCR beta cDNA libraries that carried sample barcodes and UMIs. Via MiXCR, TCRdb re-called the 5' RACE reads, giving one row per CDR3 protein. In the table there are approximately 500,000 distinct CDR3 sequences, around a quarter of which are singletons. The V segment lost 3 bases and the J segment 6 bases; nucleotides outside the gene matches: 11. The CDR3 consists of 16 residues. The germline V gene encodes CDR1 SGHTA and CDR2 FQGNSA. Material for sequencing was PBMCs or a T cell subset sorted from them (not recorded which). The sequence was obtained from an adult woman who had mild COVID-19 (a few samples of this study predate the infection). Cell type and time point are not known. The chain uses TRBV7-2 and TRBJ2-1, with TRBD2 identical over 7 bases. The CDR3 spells CASSFWAGVRSNEQFF. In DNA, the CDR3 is TGTGCCAGCAGCTTTTGGGCGGGAGTACGTAGCAATGAGCAGTTCTTC.